This T cell receptor (beta chain) was captured in a study of blood T cell dynamics during melanoma immunotherapy. Study-level information: Standard first-line treatment here was pembrolizumab or nivolumab plus ipilimumab in metastatic melanoma.

The CDR3 consists of 15 residues. V lost 3 bases to trimming and J lost 6 bases, with 16 bases between them. Germline V gives CDR1 MNHNS, CDR2 SASEGT. Time point described: pre-treatment baseline. Samples come from before therapy and from week 3 after the first blockade cycle. TCRdb's copy holds only in-frame clones and misses some; the assay was immunoSEQ multiplex PCR. The sample records more than 15,000 clones, about 80% being singletons. The chain has TRBV6-1 and TRBJ2-3; D is perhaps TRBD2 (6 bases). The source of this sequence is a human donor with melanoma. Sequencing used blood, obtained from a patient treated with checkpoint blockade. The CDR3 loop is CASSDPGTPPDTQYF. CDR3 DNA: TGTGCCAGCAGTGACCCCGGGACTCCCCCGGATACGCAGTATTTT.